This T cell receptor (beta chain) was observed in a study of PD-1 blockade in classical Hodgkin lymphoma. Findings of the study overall: Lower baseline TCR diversity was reported for newly diagnosed patients than for healthy donors.

Sequencing was performed with immunoSEQ multiplex PCR; in TCRdb, only in-frame clones are kept and a portion is missing. The data contain around 30,000 clones, around 92% of them singletons. The germline V and J ends were trimmed by 5 bases and 4 bases, with 14 bases remaining between them. Germline-derived CDR1 and CDR2 are SGHAT and FQNNGV. The CDR3 extends over 15 amino acids. Time point denoted: newly diagnosed, previously untreated cHL patient sample. Purification of CD4+ T cells from thawed PBMCs was performed via magnetic negative selection. In the case of this clone: Its antigen remains unidentified.

The rearrangement uses TRBV11-2 and TRBJ1-4; TRBD1 is a possible D gene (5 bases). Input material: CD4+ T cells from blood. The TCR comes from a human donor with classical Hodgkin lymphoma. CDR3 protein: CASSERGSGNEKLFF. The DNA of the CDR3 is TGTGCCAGCAGCGAGAGGGGATCGGGTAATGAAAAACTGTTTTTT.